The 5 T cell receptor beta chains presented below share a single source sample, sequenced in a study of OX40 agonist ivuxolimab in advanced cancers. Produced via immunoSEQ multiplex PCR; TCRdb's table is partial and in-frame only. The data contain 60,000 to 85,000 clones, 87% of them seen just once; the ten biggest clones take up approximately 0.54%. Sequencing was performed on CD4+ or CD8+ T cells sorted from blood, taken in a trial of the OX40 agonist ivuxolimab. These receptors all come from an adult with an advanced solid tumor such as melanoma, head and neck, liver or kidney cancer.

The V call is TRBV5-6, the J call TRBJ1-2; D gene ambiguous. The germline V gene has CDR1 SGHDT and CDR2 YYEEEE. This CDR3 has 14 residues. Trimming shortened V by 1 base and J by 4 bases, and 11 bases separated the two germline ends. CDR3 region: CASSLPAGSYGYTF. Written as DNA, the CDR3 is TGTGCCAGCAGCTTGCCAGCCGGGAGCTATGGCTACACCTTC.

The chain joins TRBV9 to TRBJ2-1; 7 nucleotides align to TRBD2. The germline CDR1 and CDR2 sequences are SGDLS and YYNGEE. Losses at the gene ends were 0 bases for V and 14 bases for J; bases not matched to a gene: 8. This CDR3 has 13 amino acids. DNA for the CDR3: TGTGCCAGCAGCGTAGCACCAGGACGGGGGGAGTTCTTC. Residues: CASSVAPGRGEFF.

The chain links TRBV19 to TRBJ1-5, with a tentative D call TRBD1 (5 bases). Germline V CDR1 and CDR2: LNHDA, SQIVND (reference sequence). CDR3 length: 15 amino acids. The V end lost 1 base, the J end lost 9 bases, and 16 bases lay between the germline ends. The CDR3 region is CASSIGWQGSTPQHF. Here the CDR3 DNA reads TGTGCCAGTAGTATAGGATGGCAGGGAAGCACGCCCCAGCATTTT.

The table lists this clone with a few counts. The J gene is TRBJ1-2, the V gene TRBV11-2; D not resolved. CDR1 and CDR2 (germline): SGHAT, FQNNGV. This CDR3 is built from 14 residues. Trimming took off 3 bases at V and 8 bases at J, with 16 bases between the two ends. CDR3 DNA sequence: TGTGCCAGCAGCTTTGGAGCAGAGGCGGGGGGCTACACCTTC. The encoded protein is CASSFGAEAGGYTF. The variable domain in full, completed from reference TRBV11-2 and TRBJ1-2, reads EAGVAQSPRYKIIEKRQSVAFWCNPISGHATLYWYQQILGQGPKLLIQFQNNGVVDDSQLPKDRFSAERLKGVDSTLKIQPAKLEDSAVYLCASSFGAEAGGYTFGSGTRLTVV.

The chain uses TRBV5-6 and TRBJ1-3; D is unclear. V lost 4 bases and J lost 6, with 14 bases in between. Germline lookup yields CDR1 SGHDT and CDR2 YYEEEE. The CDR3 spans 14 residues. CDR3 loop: CASSEQGRENTIYF. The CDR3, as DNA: TGTGCCAGCAGCGAACAAGGGCGTGAAAACACCATATATTTT.